The T cell receptor beta chain under discussion was sequenced for a study of shared clonotypes between healthy human individuals. As for this clone: Antigen unknown.

Findings of the study overall: The study sampled only blood, and tissue repertoires likely differ. Clonotypes that were shared across a handful of donors made up approximately 5% of naive CD4 clonotypes.

As processed by the authors: Quality scores were absent from the junction-only immunoSEQ sequences, so filtering differed. The method was immunoSEQ multiplex PCR; TCRdb's version includes in-frame clones alone and lacks a portion of them. That table supplies the V and J calls and clone size; D and trimming were determined from the DNA. The sample has around 700,000 clones; less than 80% are singletons. The CDR3 loop spans 14 amino acids. Germline V lookup: CDR1 SGHRS, CDR2 YFSETQ. Trimming pared 3 bases from V and 4 bases from J, leaving 10 bases between. What was sequenced was memory CD4+ T cells sorted from blood. Subset in this sample: CD45RA-negative fraction. The J gene is TRBJ2-2, the V gene TRBV5-1, with D perhaps TRBD1 or TRBD2 (5 bases each). The TCR sequence derives from a woman in her thirties in good health. CDR3 bases: TGCGCCAGCAGCTGGGACCCCGCCACCGGGGAGCTGTTTTTT. Protein sequence: CASSWDPATGELFF.